The 22 T cell receptor beta chains below were found in one sample sequenced in a study of CD8 T cells in ankylosing spondylitis. These receptors have no known antigen. Study-level results: Typical of ankylosing spondylitis blood, it appeared, was a TCR beta motif of eight highly homologous variants.

TCRdb fed the 5' RACE reads into MiXCR, producing one record per CDR3 protein. The sample has about 800,000 distinct CDR3 sequences, about 12% seen once. The sequencing sample was made of blood, either unsorted or a sorted T cell fraction (not recorded which). The source of these receptors is a male donor with ankylosing spondylitis.

This clonotype appeared a few times. The J gene is TRBJ2-1, the V gene TRBV12-3 or TRBV12-4, with 11 bases identical to TRBD1. Trimming cost V 5 bases and J 8 bases; bases outside gene matches: 5. CDR3 size: 14 residues. CDR3 protein: CASSRTGGAYEQFF. Here the CDR3 DNA reads TGTGCCAGCAGTCGGACAGGGGGCGCATATGAGCAGTTCTTC.

This sequence joins TRBV20-1 and TRBJ1-2; D uncertain. This CDR3 region has 13 residues. Trimming stripped 1 base from V and 4 bases from J, with 10 bases between. Looked up from germline, CDR1 is DFQATT and CDR2 is SNEGSKA (reference sequence). The CDR3 sequence: CSARGRRFYGYTF. In DNA form, the CDR3 reads TGCAGTGCTAGAGGCAGGAGGTTCTATGGCTACACCTTC.

Ten or more counts support this clonotype. The rearrangement joins TRBV20-1 to TRBJ2-1, with 9 bases matching TRBD2. The CDR3 extends over 15 amino acids. The V segment lost 4 bases and the J segment 1 base; nucleotides outside the gene matches: 5. Germline V gene data show CDR1 as DFQATT and CDR2 as SNEGSKA (reference sequence). As DNA, the CDR3 is TGCAGTGCTACCTCCGGACTAGCGTCCTACAATGAGCAGTTCTTC. Encoded protein: CSATSGLASYNEQFF.

The chain recombines TRBV7-2 with TRBJ2-1; the D is unclear. V gave up 3 bases and J gave up 6 bases, with 12 bases separating them. This CDR3 has 14 residues. The germline gives CDR1 SGHTA, CDR2 FQGNSA. CDR3: CASSFNPGSNEQFF. CDR3 DNA sequence: TGTGCCAGCAGCTTCAACCCCGGGTCCAATGAGCAGTTCTTC.

This clonotype was detected a few times. Germline and junction disagree at one end, which may indicate a read error. This sequence joins TRBV7-3 and TRBJ2-1; D ambiguous. Germline loops: CDR1 SGHTA, CDR2 FQGTGA. The CDR3 consists of 13 residues. The CDR3 loop reads CASSLSVRGEQFF. CDR3 bases: TGCGCCAGCAGCTTATCAGTACGCGGTGAGCAGTTCTTC. Filled out from reference TRBV7-3 and TRBJ2-1, the complete variable domain reads GAGVSQTPSNKVTEKGKYVELRCDPISGHTALYWYRQSLGQGPEFLIYFQGTGAADDSGLPNDRFFAVRPEGSVSTLKIQRTERGDSAVYLCASSLSVRGEQFFGPGTRLTVL.

There are a few counts of this clonotype. V and J are TRBV29-1 and TRBJ2-6; D unresolved. CDR1 and CDR2 (germline): SQVTM, ANQGSEA. V gave up 4 bases and J gave up 0 bases, with 7 bases separating them. The CDR3 runs 14 residues. CDR3 loop: CSVAIYSGANVLTF. The CDR3 DNA reads as TGCAGCGTTGCTATTTACTCTGGGGCCAACGTCCTGACTTTC.

The chain uses TRBV7-8 and TRBJ1-1; D is ambiguous. Germline-derived CDR1 and CDR2 are SGHVS and FQNEAQ. The CDR3 extends over 13 amino acids. V shed 4 bases and J shed 7 bases, with 13 bases lying between them. In DNA form, the CDR3 reads TGTGCCAGCAGCTCTCCGGGTGTCCGTGAAGCTTTCTTT. Amino acids: CASSSPGVREAFF.

Only a few counts were recorded for this clonotype. The chain has TRBV3-1 and TRBJ2-3, with 7 bases matching TRBD1. The CDR3 is 15 amino acids. From germline, CDR1 is LGHDT and CDR2 YNNKEL (reference sequence). With 2 bases clipped from V and 2 bases from J, the junction kept 4 bases outside the gene matches. CDR3 region: CASSQTTGTTDTQYF. CDR3 nucleotide sequence: TGTGCCAGCAGCCAAACGACAGGGACCACAGATACGCAGTATTTT.

This clonotype occurred many times. The chain has TRBV5-1 and TRBJ2-1, with D maybe TRBD2 (5 bases). The germline V gene has CDR1 SGHRS and CDR2 YFSETQ. With 1 base removed from V and 0 bases from J, the gap between germline ends came to 11 bases. CDR3 size: 16 residues. CDR3 bases: TGCGCCAGCAGCTTGCTCCCGGGAAGCTCCTACAATGAGCAGTTCTTC. As protein: CASSLLPGSSYNEQFF.

V usage is TRBV29-1 and J usage is TRBJ1-1; 9 nucleotides align to TRBD1. Looked up from germline, CDR1 is SQVTM and CDR2 is ANQGSEA. The CDR3 is made up of 13 amino acids. Unmatched junction bases numbered 8, after V lost 7 bases and J lost 5 bases. CDR3 in DNA: TGCAGCGCTTACAGGGGGCTAAAGACTGAAGCTTTCTTT. Amino acid sequence: CSAYRGLKTEAFF.

This clonotype was picked up a small number of times. The chain uses TRBV6-2 or TRBV6-3 and TRBJ1-5; TRBD1 is a possible D gene (5 bases). CDR1 MNHEY and CDR2 SVGEGT come from the germline V gene. CDR3 size: 14 residues. V was cut by 2 bases and J by 6 bases, with 11 bases left in between. CDR3 bases: TGTGCCAGCAGTTACCCTAGACAGTCTCAGCCCCAGCATTTT. This sequence encodes CASSYPRQSQPQHF.

This clonotype was seen repeatedly, ten times or more. This chain links TRBV20-1 with TRBJ2-3; D is unclear. Germline loops: CDR1 DFQATT, CDR2 SNEGSKA (reference sequence). This CDR3 region has 15 residues. The V end was cut by 6 bases, the J end by 2 bases, with 18 bases between. CDR3 in DNA: TGCAGTGCCCCTAAGGACGGCCTATCCACAGATACGCAGTATTTT. Amino acid sequence: CSAPKDGLSTDTQYF.

This clonotype occurred many times. The chain is built from TRBV4-3 and TRBJ1-1, with D maybe TRBD1 (6 bases). Germline V gene data show CDR1 as LGHNA and CDR2 as YSLEER. This CDR3 has 16 amino acids. Trimming removed 5 bases at V and 7 bases at J, with 23 bases between. CDR3 sequence: CASSETLGQGRIEAFF. CDR3 sequence (DNA): TGCGCCAGCAGCGAAACACTGGGGCAGGGGAGGATTGAAGCTTTCTTT.

This clonotype was seen more than once but under ten times. This chain joins TRBV7-8 and TRBJ1-2, with D perhaps TRBD1 (5 bases). Deletions cut 5 bases from V and 0 bases from J, with 25 bases between. Germline CDR1 SGHVS, CDR2 FQNEAQ. The CDR3 extends over 19 amino acids. CDR3 sequence: CASSHPRDGKVQSNYGYTF. The DNA of the CDR3 is TGTGCCAGCAGCCACCCGAGGGACGGAAAGGTTCAGTCTAACTATGGCTACACCTTC.

This clonotype appeared a single time. The J gene is TRBJ2-2, the V gene TRBV19, with 7 bases aligning to TRBD1. Germline CDR1 reads LNHDA; CDR2 reads SQIVND (reference sequence). The CDR3 is made up of 15 amino acids. Trimming removed 9 bases from V and 1 base from J; junction bases left unmatched: 8. The CDR3 sequence is CASRGTAVNTGELFF. The DNA for the CDR3 is TGTGCCAGCAGGGGGACAGCCGTGAACACCGGGGAGCTGTTTTTT.

This clonotype was seen ten or more times. The V call is TRBV5-1, the J call TRBJ1-1; D gene uncertain. Germline CDR1 reads SGHRS; CDR2 reads YFSETQ. V lost 0 bases to trimming and J lost 8 bases, with 14 bases between them. This CDR3 comprises 14 residues. Here the CDR3 reads CASSLVGQATEAFF. CDR3 nucleotides: TGCGCCAGCAGCTTGGTCGGTCAGGCTACCGAAGCTTTCTTT.

The chain combines TRBV11-2 with TRBJ1-4; unclear D gene. This CDR3 comprises 14 residues. The ends were cut back, 5 bases at V and 3 bases at J, with 10 bases in the middle. Germline V gene sequence: CDR1 SGHAT, CDR2 FQNNGV. The CDR3 region has the DNA TGTGCCAGCAGCCGACCCTCTCCTAATGAAAAACTGTTTTTT. Its translation is CASSRPSPNEKLFF.

This clonotype came up a few times. This chain connects TRBV24-1 to TRBJ2-1, with D perhaps TRBD1 or TRBD2 (6 bases each). The CDR3 has 15 residues. Germline loops: CDR1 KGHDR, CDR2 SFDVKD. V was clipped by 5 bases and J by 6 bases, with 16 bases between them. The CDR3 bases are TGTGCCACCAGTGGAGTTGAAGGGGGGTCCAATGAGCAGTTCTTC. Encoded protein: CATSGVEGGSNEQFF.

This clonotype turned up a few times. The chain links TRBV6-1 to TRBJ2-5; 15 bases map to TRBD2. CDR3 length equals 15 residues. V lost 10 bases and J lost 6; bases outside the gene matches: 9. CDR1 is MNHNS and CDR2 is SASEGT in the germline V gene. The CDR3 sequence is CATKGLAGGPQTQYF. CDR3 nucleotide sequence: TGTGCCACCAAAGGACTAGCGGGAGGGCCGCAGACCCAGTACTTC.

This clonotype was seen ten or more times. The chain has TRBV4-2 and TRBJ2-1; D perhaps matches TRBD1 (5 bases). From germline, CDR1 is LGHNA and CDR2 YNFKEQ. The CDR3 length is 13 residues. Trimming took off 2 bases at V and 8 bases at J, with 10 bases between the two ends. CDR3 loop: CASSQQGLDEQFF. The CDR3 DNA is TGTGCCAGCAGCCAACAGGGCCTCGATGAGCAGTTCTTC.

For this clonotype: Just one base apart from a much larger clone, this may be a read error. CDR3 coding DNA: TGTGCCAGCAGCAAGGTCGCGAACACCGGGGAGCTGTTTTTT. Protein: CASSKVANTGELFF. The V call is TRBV3-1, the J call TRBJ2-2; D is uncertain. The germline CDR1 and CDR2 sequences are LGHDT and YNNKEL (reference sequence). The CDR3 spans 14 residues. The V end was cut by 5 bases, the J end by 0 bases, with 7 bases between.

This clonotype was detected ten times or more. The CDR3 bases are TGTGCCAGCAGCCTCCCGAGGGGAGTGAACGAGCAGTACTTC. Translating it yields CASSLPRGVNEQYF. The chain is built from TRBV7-2 and TRBJ2-7; TRBD1 or TRBD2 may be the D gene (5 bases each). The CDR3 is made up of 14 amino acids. CDR1 is SGHTA and CDR2 is FQGNSA in the germline V gene. Trimming stripped 5 bases from V and 5 bases from J, with 16 bases between.